The 21 T cell receptor beta chains below all came from one sample that was sequenced in a study of cytomegalovirus exposure and HLA in healthy donors (dated by TCRdb to the late 2010s). The library was made by the immunoSEQ multiplex PCR assay. A mixture of 60 forward primers for TCR Vbeta segments and 13 reverse primers for TCR Jbeta segments was used in the multiplex PCR. Sourced from immuneACCESS, this table was stored by TCRdb with only in-frame sequences that have V and J called. A share of the clones is absent; for the studies checked, an unresolved V gene accounts for under half, and the remainder has no known explanation. This sample gives about 100,000 clones in total; around 80% of them show up just once. 1.5% to 2% of the sample belongs to the ten largest clones. Sample: PBMCs. Source of these receptors: a woman aged 40 to 50 in good health and CMV-seronegative.

The chain recombines TRBV2 with TRBJ2-1; 10 bases are shared with TRBD1. Germline lookup yields CDR1 SNHLY and CDR2 FYNNEI. V lost 6 bases, J lost 5 bases, and 4 bases stayed unmatched. This CDR3 has 14 residues. The CDR3 here is CASRSGQGNNEQFF. CDR3 sequence (DNA): TGTGCCAGCAGGTCGGGACAGGGGAACAATGAGCAGTTCTTC.

The sample holds a few counts of this clone. The gene calls are TRBV5-8 and TRBJ2-1; 7 bases align to TRBD2. Germline V gene sequence: CDR1 SGHTS, CDR2 YDEGEE. The CDR3 extends over 15 amino acids. Trimming removed 0 bases from V and 4 bases from J; junction bases left unmatched: 4. CDR3 protein: CASSLAGGRYNEQFF. CDR3 bases: TGTGCCAGCAGCTTGGCCGGCGGGAGATACAATGAGCAGTTCTTC. The whole variable domain, remainder taken from reference TRBV5-8 and TRBJ2-1, is EAGVTQSPTHLIKTRGQQATLRCSPISGHTSVYWYQQALGLGLQFLLWYDEGEERNRGNFPPRFSGRQFPNYSSELNVNALELEDSALYLCASSLAGGRYNEQFFGPGTRLTVL.

The chain couples TRBV28 to TRBJ2-3, with 8 positions matching TRBD2. The CDR3 contains 14 residues. From germline, CDR1 is MDHEN and CDR2 SYDVKM. Trimming took 5 bases from V and 5 from J; bases not matched to a gene: 6. CDR3 amino acids: CASSPGGPVDTQYF. CDR3 coding DNA: TGTGCCAGCAGTCCGGGAGGGCCGGTAGATACGCAGTATTTT.

This clone was observed a few times. This sequence joins TRBV10-3 and TRBJ2-1, with 8 bases matching TRBD1. CDR1 is ENHRY and CDR2 is SYGVKD in the germline V gene. This CDR3 spans 13 amino acids. V was pared by 5 bases and J by 6 bases, with 3 bases of the junction left unmatched. CDR3: CAISTTGANEQFF. In nucleotides, the CDR3 is TGTGCCATCAGTACGACAGGGGCCAATGAGCAGTTCTTC.

This clone has a single count. This chain joins TRBV5-4 and TRBJ2-1, with 9 bases that match TRBD1. The CDR3 is 15 amino acids. Germline-derived CDR1 and CDR2 are SGHNT and YYREEE (reference sequence). V was pared by 5 bases and J by 6 bases, with 9 bases of the junction left unmatched. Here the CDR3 DNA reads TGTGCCAGCAGTTCCGGGACAGGGCCCGCCAATGAGCAGTTCTTC. Protein: CASSSGTGPANEQFF.

The chain carries TRBV4-2 and TRBJ2-1; D possibly corresponds to TRBD2 (5 bases). The CDR3 extends over 14 amino acids. Trimming stripped 0 bases from V and 6 bases from J, with 9 bases between. Germline loops: CDR1 LGHNA, CDR2 YNFKEQ. For the CDR3, the DNA is TGTGCCAGCAGCCAAGACGCAGGAGGCAATGAGCAGTTCTTC. It specifies CASSQDAGGNEQFF.

This clone was found once. The chain employs TRBV2 and TRBJ2-5; maybe TRBD2 (6 bases). The tail of the sequence fits TRBJ2-7 better, so the J call may be wrong. The V gene's germline CDR1 is SNHLY and CDR2 FYNNEI. CDR3 length: 14 residues. The CDR3, as DNA: TGTGCCAGCAGGGCGGATGGAGGGACCTACGAGCAGTACTTC. Translating it yields CASRADGGTYEQYF.

V usage is TRBV27 and J usage is TRBJ2-2, with D hard to call. V lost 2 bases to trimming and J lost 6 bases, with 4 bases between them. Germline CDR1 MNHEY, CDR2 SMNVEV (reference sequence). This CDR3 spans 12 amino acids. CDR3 residues: CASSLISGELFF. CDR3 bases: TGTGCCAGCAGTTTAATCTCCGGGGAGCTGTTTTTT.

J is TRBJ2-1 and V is TRBV18; D remains ambiguous. This CDR3 has 15 amino acids. Germline V gene data show CDR1 as KGHSH and CDR2 as LQKENI. Trimming removed 6 bases from V and 9 bases from J, with 21 bases in between. This CDR3 is CASSPRLGEASEQFF. The CDR3 bases are TGTGCCAGCTCCCCGAGGCTAGGCGAAGCGAGTGAGCAGTTCTTC.

J is TRBJ2-3 and V is TRBV19; 10 bases are shared with TRBD1. Germline-derived CDR1 and CDR2 are LNHDA and SQIVND (reference sequence). This CDR3 is built from 14 residues. Trimming cost V 3 bases and J 8 bases; bases outside gene matches: 5. CDR3 nucleotide sequence: TGTGCCAGTAGTATCCGACAGGGGGCGATTACGCAGTATTTT. Translated: CASSIRQGAITQYF. The full variable domain, rest sourced from reference TRBV19 and TRBJ2-3, is DGGITQSPKYLFRKEGQNVTLSCEQNLNHDAMYWYRQDPGQGLRLIYYSQIVNDFQKGDIAEGYSVSREKKESFPLTVTSAQKNPTAFYLCASSIRQGAITQYFGPGTRLTVL.

This clone was seen only once. The rearrangement joins TRBV4-1 to TRBJ2-1; 7 bases fit TRBD2. Germline V lookup: CDR1 MGHRA, CDR2 YSYEKL. J lost 10 bases, V lost 0 bases, and 15 bases had no gene match. The CDR3 spans 17 residues. CDR3 bases: TGCGCCAGCAGCCAAGATTCCCCTAGCGGACAACTACCGGAGCAGTTCTTC. Translating it yields CASSQDSPSGQLPEQFF.

This clone was recorded a few times. The chain recombines TRBV27 with TRBJ2-3; the match to TRBD2 covers 7 bases. The CDR3 loop spans 14 amino acids. Germline loops: CDR1 MNHEY, CDR2 SMNVEV (reference sequence). J was trimmed by 0 bases and V by 8 bases; bases with no gene match: 5. The CDR3 is CASSGGLSTDTQYF. The CDR3, as DNA: TGTGCCAGCTCGGGGGGACTGAGCACAGATACGCAGTATTTT.

The chain has TRBV12-5 and TRBJ2-3, with TRBD2 matching over 11 bases. J gave up 3 bases and V 8 bases, and 1 base lay outside the gene matches. This CDR3 has 13 residues. Germline V CDR1 and CDR2: LGHNT, FRNRAP. The CDR3 region is CASTSGRTDTQYF. The CDR3 coding sequence is TGTGCTAGTACTAGCGGGAGAACAGATACGCAGTATTTT.

This chain joins TRBV9 and TRBJ2-3; D is perhaps TRBD2 (5 bases). Germline assignment: CDR1 SGDLS and CDR2 YYNGEE. This CDR3 comprises 16 residues. With 0 bases removed from V and 3 bases from J, the gap between germline ends came to 14 bases. The CDR3 sequence is CASSVDVGEVTDTQYF. The CDR3 DNA is TGTGCCAGCAGCGTAGACGTGGGAGAGGTAACAGATACGCAGTATTTT.

V is TRBV5-4 and J is TRBJ1-1; no definite D call. In germline, CDR1 is SGHNT, CDR2 YYREEE (reference sequence). Between the trimmed V and J ends, which lost 2 bases and 5 bases, there was a span of 10 bases. The CDR3 is made up of 13 amino acids. CDR3 nucleotides: TGTGCCAGCAGCTTCGCCCCCAGGACTGAAGCTTTCTTT. It codes for CASSFAPRTEAFF.

This clone has only a few counts. The chain uses TRBV21-1 and TRBJ2-1; the DNA was not compared with TRBD2, the D call given in the table. TRBV21-1 is a known pseudogene. This CDR3 region has 16 residues. The chain's CDR3 is CALLAGGPPRGNEQFF. The CDR3 bases are TGTGCCCTACTAGCGGGAGGGCCACCCAGGGGCAATGAGCAGTTCTTC.

The chain links TRBV18 to TRBJ2-2; D unclear. Germline CDR1 reads KGHSH; CDR2 reads LQKENI. V shed 3 bases and J shed 5 bases, with 13 bases lying between them. This CDR3 has 15 residues. The CDR3 DNA sequence: TGTGCCAGCTCACCTCCCAATGCGCGGACCGGGGAGCTGTTTTTT. The encoded protein is CASSPPNARTGELFF. The entire variable domain, with the rest obtained from reference TRBV18 and TRBJ2-2, is as follows: NAGVMQNPRHLVRRRGQEARLRCSPMKGHSHVYWYRQLPEEGLKFMVYLQKENIIDESGMPKERFSAEFPKEGPSILRIQQVVRGDSAAYFCASSPPNARTGELFFGEGSRLTVL.

This clone was picked up one time. The V and J genes are TRBV5-1 and TRBJ2-2; 11 nucleotides line up with TRBD2. In germline, CDR1 is SGHRS, CDR2 YFSETQ. This CDR3 contains 18 residues. J gave up 6 bases and V 0 bases, and 10 bases lay outside the gene matches. Here the CDR3 DNA reads TGCGCCAGCAGCTTGGACACTAGCGGGAGTACCCTCCCCGGGGAGCTGTTTTTT. Translated: CASSLDTSGSTLPGELFF.

The chain links TRBV28 to TRBJ1-3, with D hard to call. This CDR3 comprises 12 residues. Deletions cut 4 bases from V and 7 bases from J, with 8 bases between. Germline CDR1 and CDR2: MDHEN and SYDVKM. The CDR3 DNA reads as TGTGCCAGCAGTTCCCCGGGGAACACCATATATTTT. Amino acid sequence: CASSSPGNTIYF.

V and J are TRBV28 and TRBJ2-7; D gene ambiguous. The CDR3 sequence is 12 residues long. CDR1 MDHEN and CDR2 SYDVKM come from the germline V gene. Trimming took 3 bases from V and 3 from J, leaving 6 bases between them. The CDR3 is CASSFVRYEQYF. CDR3 DNA: TGTGCCAGCAGTTTCGTTCGCTACGAGCAGTACTTC.

The gene calls are TRBV9 and TRBJ2-5; 7 nucleotides line up with TRBD2. The CDR3 is 15 amino acids. Germline CDR1 is SGDLS and CDR2 is YYNGEE. V lost 3 bases and J lost 1; bases outside the gene matches: 6. As DNA, the CDR3 is TGTGCCAGCAGCGAGCGGGACGAAGGCCAAGAGACCCAGTACTTC. Translating it yields CASSERDEGQETQYF.